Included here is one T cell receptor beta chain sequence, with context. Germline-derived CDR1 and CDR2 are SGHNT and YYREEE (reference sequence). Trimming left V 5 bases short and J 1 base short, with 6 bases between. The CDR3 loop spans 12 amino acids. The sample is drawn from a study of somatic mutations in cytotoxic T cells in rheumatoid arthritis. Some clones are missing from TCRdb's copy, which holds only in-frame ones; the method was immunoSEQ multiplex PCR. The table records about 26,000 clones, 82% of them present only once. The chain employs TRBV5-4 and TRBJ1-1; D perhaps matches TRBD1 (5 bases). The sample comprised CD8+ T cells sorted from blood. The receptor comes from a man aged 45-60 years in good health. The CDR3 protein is CASSTGNTEAFF. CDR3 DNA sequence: TGTGCCAGCAGTACAGGGAACACTGAAGCTTTCTTT.